The next 25 T cell receptor beta chains were all read from a single sample in a study of radiotherapy plus CTLA-4 blockade in lung cancer. Assay used: immunoSEQ multiplex PCR; TCRdb lists only in-frame clones, some missing. The sample lists about 98,000 clones, about 90% seen once, with 4.5% to 6% in the top ten. Source: peripheral blood, taken from a patient treated with radiotherapy plus ipilimumab. The receptors here all came from a human donor with non-small cell lung cancer that progressed on radiotherapy plus ipilimumab.

The chain is built from TRBV6-1 and TRBJ2-3, with D unresolved. Per germline, CDR1 MNHNS and CDR2 SASEGT. The CDR3 totals 15 residues. Trimming left V 6 bases short and J 0 bases short, with 13 bases between. This CDR3 reads CASRGVPGSTDTQYF. Written as DNA, the CDR3 is TGTGCCAGCAGAGGAGTTCCGGGTAGCACAGATACGCAGTATTTT.

The CDR3 DNA follows: TGTGCCAGTAGTGTCCAGCTACAGGGCAACTATGGCTACACCTTC. Residues: CASSVQLQGNYGYTF. The chain employs TRBV19 and TRBJ1-2, with a weak D call TRBD1 (6 bases). Germline-derived CDR1 and CDR2 are LNHDA and SQIVND (reference sequence). V was trimmed by 5 bases and J by 2 bases, leaving 15 bases between them. The CDR3 contains 15 residues.

With respect to this clone: Germline is not matched at one junction end, which may reflect a read error. This sequence joins TRBV6-1 and TRBJ1-5; D remains ambiguous. CDR1 is MNHNS and CDR2 is SASEGT in the germline V gene. The CDR3 contains 15 residues. The CDR3 sequence is CASREGFRGNQPQHF. For the CDR3, the DNA is TGTGCCAGCAGAGAAGGGTTCCGGGGCAATCAGCCCCAGCATTTT.

The chain carries TRBV4-1 and TRBJ2-1; TRBD2 might be the D (6 bases). The CDR3 is 15 amino acids. Trimming removed 3 bases at V and 7 bases at J, with 16 bases between. Germline loops: CDR1 MGHRA, CDR2 YSYEKL. CDR3 coding DNA: TGCGCCAGCAGCCACAACCGGGACTCAGGGAATGAGCAGTTCTTC. It is translated as CASSHNRDSGNEQFF.

The chain couples TRBV4-1 to TRBJ1-2; 10 bases map to TRBD1. Germline CDR1 reads MGHRA; CDR2 reads YSYEKL. CDR3 length equals 18 residues. Germline trimming cut 3 bases from V and 4 bases from J; bases unmatched to any gene: 14. The CDR3 bases are TGCGCCAGCAGCCAGGGTCCCGGAGGGACAGGGGATATCTATGGCTACACCTTC. Its protein is CASSQGPGGTGDIYGYTF.

The chain employs TRBV6-6 and TRBJ1-1, with 7 bases fitting TRBD1. CDR1 and CDR2 from the germline V gene are MNHNY and SVGAGI (reference sequence). The ends lost 4 bases at V and 3 bases at J; junction bases unmatched: 11. This CDR3 has 16 amino acids. CDR3 sequence reads: CASSFSLGQRDTEAFF. The CDR3 region has the DNA TGTGCCAGCAGTTTCTCCCTGGGACAGCGAGACACTGAAGCTTTCTTT.

The V gene is TRBV7-9, the J gene TRBJ2-2, with D possibly being TRBD2 (6 bases). Germline values: CDR1 SEHNR, CDR2 FQNEAQ (reference sequence). Trimming pared 5 bases from V and 7 bases from J, leaving 17 bases between. The CDR3 covers 15 residues. The CDR3 reads CASSTLRRDGGELFF. The CDR3 region has the DNA TGTGCCAGCAGCACCTTGAGGCGGGACGGCGGGGAGCTGTTTTTT. The complete variable domain, with remaining parts taken from reference TRBV7-9 and TRBJ2-2, reads DTGVSQNPRHKITKRGQNVTFRCDPISEHNRLYWYRQTLGQGPEFLTYFQNEAQLEKSRLLSDRFSAERPKGSFSTLEIQRTEQGDSAMYLCASSTLRRDGGELFFGEGSRLTVL.

The rearrangement joins TRBV6-5 to TRBJ1-1, with TRBD1 matching over 7 bases. CDR1 is MNHEY, CDR2 SVGAGI, per germline. CDR3 length equals 15 residues. V dropped 7 bases and J dropped 3; count of bases not matched to a gene: 11. DNA for the CDR3: TGTGCCAGCACCCCGTCGACAGGGTGGCACACTGAAGCTTTCTTT. Residues: CASTPSTGWHTEAFF.

V is TRBV25-1 and J is TRBJ2-1, with 7 bases fitting TRBD1. With V trimmed by 1 base and J by 6 bases, 9 bases remained unmatched. From germline, CDR1 is MGHDK and CDR2 SYGVNS. This CDR3 spans 16 amino acids. CDR3 amino acids: CASSEWGTAVFNEQFF. CDR3 in DNA: TGTGCCAGCAGTGAATGGGGGACAGCGGTCTTCAATGAGCAGTTCTTC.

The V and J genes are TRBV18 and TRBJ2-7, with 7 nucleotides matching TRBD1. V lost 4 bases and J lost 2; bases outside the gene matches: 5. CDR3 length: 14 amino acids. The V gene's germline CDR1 is KGHSH and CDR2 LQKENI. The CDR3 DNA reads as TGTGCCAGCTCACGCTCGACAGGGACCTACGAGCAGTACTTC. Amino acids: CASSRSTGTYEQYF. Drawing the rest from reference TRBV18 and TRBJ2-7, the complete variable domain is NAGVMQNPRHLVRRRGQEARLRCSPMKGHSHVYWYRQLPEEGLKFMVYLQKENIIDESGMPKERFSAEFPKEGPSILRIQQVVRGDSAAYFCASSRSTGTYEQYFGPGTRLTVT.

The genes are TRBV6-5 and TRBJ1-2; D is undetermined. Trimming cost V 6 bases and J 2 bases, with 4 bases left between them. The length of the CDR3 is 11 residues. Germline CDR1 and CDR2: MNHEY and SVGAGI. The CDR3 spells CASRDNYGYTF. In nucleotides, the CDR3 is TGTGCCAGCAGAGACAACTATGGCTACACCTTC.

V usage is TRBV18 and J usage is TRBJ1-4, with D hard to call. The germline gives CDR1 KGHSH, CDR2 LQKENI. The CDR3 has 11 residues. Trimming took 6 bases from V and 8 from J, leaving 7 bases between them. CDR3 sequence: CASSPSEKLFF. Here the CDR3 DNA reads TGTGCCAGCTCCCCCTCCGAAAAACTGTTTTTT.

This chain uses TRBV28 with TRBJ1-2; D possibly corresponds to TRBD1 (5 bases). V lost 6 bases and J lost 8, with 13 bases in between. The germline V gene has CDR1 MDHEN and CDR2 SYDVKM. The CDR3 runs to 12 residues. The DNA of the CDR3 is TGTGCCAGCAGCCCCGGGACGCGAGGCTACACCTTC. This codes for CASSPGTRGYTF.

The chain combines TRBV18 with TRBJ2-1; TRBD2 agrees at 9 bases. The trim removed 3 bases at V and 9 bases at J, leaving 6 bases unmatched. This CDR3 region has 14 residues. Germline assignment: CDR1 KGHSH and CDR2 LQKENI. CDR3 sequence reads: CASSPSGSPGEQFF. CDR3 bases: TGTGCCAGCTCACCTAGCGGGAGCCCGGGTGAGCAGTTCTTC.

This clone was counted only a few times. The CDR3 loop reads CASSPLRTVNTEAFF. DNA for the CDR3: TGTGCCAGCTCACCGCTAAGGACAGTGAACACTGAAGCTTTCTTT. V usage is TRBV18 and J usage is TRBJ1-1; D may be TRBD1 (6 bases). V gave up 3 bases and J gave up 0 bases, with 11 bases separating them. Germline CDR1 is KGHSH and CDR2 is LQKENI. This CDR3 contains 15 residues.

On this clone: The junction shows a germline mismatch at one end, possibly a read error. The V gene is TRBV9, the J gene TRBJ1-1; 9 bases map to TRBD1. There are 15 residues in the CDR3. CDR1 is SGDLS, CDR2 YYNGEE, per germline. The CDR3 DNA follows: TGTGCCAGCAGCCCCCATGGACAGGGGCGCACTGAAGCTCTCTTT. It is translated as CASSPHGQGRTEALF.

This chain links TRBV10-2 with TRBJ2-4; 8 bases line up with TRBD2. This CDR3 region has 18 residues. CDR1 WSHSY and CDR2 SAAADI come from the germline V gene. Trimming removed 3 bases from V and 5 bases from J; junction bases left unmatched: 15. This CDR3 reads CASSDSWRVQREQNIQYF. The CDR3 DNA reads as TGCGCCAGCAGTGATTCCTGGCGGGTCCAGCGGGAGCAAAACATTCAGTACTTC.

The V and J genes are TRBV27 and TRBJ2-1; the D gene could be TRBD1 or TRBD2 (6 bases each). V lost 0 bases, J lost 8 bases, and 8 bases lay in between. Germline V gives CDR1 MNHEY, CDR2 SMNVEV (reference sequence). The CDR3 extends over 13 amino acids. CDR3 nucleotide sequence: TGTGCCAGCAGTTTATCAGGGGGGTATGAGCAGTTCTTC. It yields the protein CASSLSGGYEQFF.

This clone was observed once. This chain links TRBV19 with TRBJ1-2; D call uncertain. This CDR3 is built from 16 residues. V gave up 0 bases and J gave up 7 bases, with 18 bases separating them. Germline CDR1 and CDR2: LNHDA and SQIVND (reference sequence). CDR3 coding DNA: TGTGCCAGTAGTATAGATCCGGCGGCAATCGCTTCTGGCTACACCTTC. Translated, it gives CASSIDPAAIASGYTF.

The gene calls are TRBV2 and TRBJ2-6; 7 bases are shared with TRBD1. The CDR3 runs to 18 residues. The germline V gene encodes CDR1 SNHLY and CDR2 FYNNEI. V shed 10 bases and J 2 bases; nucleotides not matched to a gene: 17. The CDR3 DNA reads TGTGCCAACAGGGGAAGGGCCCTCGAGTCCCCTGGGGCCAACGTCCTGACTTTC. Translation: CANRGRALESPGANVLTF.

The gene calls are TRBV18 and TRBJ2-7, with 9 bases aligning to TRBD1. The germline CDR1 and CDR2 sequences are KGHSH and LQKENI. There are 15 residues in the CDR3. Trimming cost V 1 base and J 7 bases; bases outside gene matches: 8. CDR3 loop: CASSPRDRVRGEQYF. CDR3 DNA sequence: TGTGCCAGCTCACCACGGGACAGGGTGAGAGGGGAGCAGTACTTC. The full variable domain, with the rest looked up from reference TRBV18 and TRBJ2-7, is NAGVMQNPRHLVRRRGQEARLRCSPMKGHSHVYWYRQLPEEGLKFMVYLQKENIIDESGMPKERFSAEFPKEGPSILRIQQVVRGDSAAYFCASSPRDRVRGEQYFGPGTRLTVT.

Comment on this clone: Germline is not matched at one junction end, which may reflect a read error. The V and J genes are TRBV9 and TRBJ1-6; D is undetermined. In germline, CDR1 is SGDLS, CDR2 YYNGEE. The CDR3 length is 10 residues. CDR3 residues: CASSPRRGHF. In DNA form, the CDR3 reads TGTGCCAGCAGCCCCCGGCGGGGTCATTTT.

The V gene is TRBV6-6, the J gene TRBJ2-1, with 8 positions matching TRBD2. Trimming removed 6 bases from V and 6 bases from J; junction bases left unmatched: 7. Per the germline V gene, CDR1 is MNHNY and CDR2 is SVGAGI (reference sequence). CDR3 size: 14 residues. The CDR3 loop is CASRQSGRGNEQFF. As DNA, the CDR3 is TGTGCCAGCAGACAGAGCGGGAGAGGCAATGAGCAGTTCTTC.

The gene calls are TRBV5-1 and TRBJ2-1; TRBD2 is a possible D gene (6 bases). Trimming took off 0 bases at V and 9 bases at J, with 13 bases between the two ends. The CDR3 extends over 14 amino acids. Germline V gene data show CDR1 as SGHRS and CDR2 as YFSETQ. In DNA form, the CDR3 reads TGCGCCAGCAGCTTGGTTGGCGGGAATGTTGAGCAGTTCTTC. It yields the protein CASSLVGGNVEQFF.

The chain joins TRBV18 to TRBJ2-1; D may match TRBD1 or TRBD2 (5 bases each). CDR1 is KGHSH and CDR2 is LQKENI in the germline V gene. The CDR3 has 17 amino acids. V was cut by 3 bases and J by 9 bases, with 24 bases left in between. The chain's CDR3 is CASSPARSGLAQPEQFF. CDR3 DNA: TGTGCCAGCTCACCCGCTCGATCGGGGCTAGCCCAGCCTGAGCAGTTCTTC.